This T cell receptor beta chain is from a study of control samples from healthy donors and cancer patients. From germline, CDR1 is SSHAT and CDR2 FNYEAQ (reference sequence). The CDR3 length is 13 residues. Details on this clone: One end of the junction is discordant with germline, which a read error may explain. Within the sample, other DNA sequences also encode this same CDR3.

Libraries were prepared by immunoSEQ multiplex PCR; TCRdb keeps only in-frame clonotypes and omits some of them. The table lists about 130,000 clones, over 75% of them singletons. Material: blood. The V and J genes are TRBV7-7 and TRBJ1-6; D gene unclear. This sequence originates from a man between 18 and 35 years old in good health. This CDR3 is CASSPKVNSPLHF. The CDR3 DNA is TGTGCTAGCAGCCCAAAGGTGAATTCACCTCTCCACTTT.